One sample yielded the 4 T cell receptor beta chains listed below, sequenced in a study of Graves' ophthalmopathy and Graves' hyperthyroidism. Transcripts of RNA were the source for amplifying TCR beta CDR3 regions. An opening RT-PCR round employed HTBI primers and preceded a second-round multiplex PCR. TCRdb reprocessed the multiplex PCR reads with MiXCR, giving one entry per CDR3 protein. Here the sample spans some 1.1 million distinct CDR3 sequences, less than 45% being singletons. The sequenced sample consisted of peripheral blood or thyroid tissue (not recorded which). These receptors all come from an adult man with Graves' hyperthyroidism.

CDR3 amino acids: CATSDGHQPQHF. CDR3 in DNA: TGTGCCACCAGTGATGGACATCAGCCCCAGCATTTT. The J gene is TRBJ1-5, the V gene TRBV24-1; D is unclear. V lost 3 bases, J lost 5 bases, and 4 bases lay in between. This CDR3 has 12 residues. Germline V CDR1 and CDR2: KGHDR, SFDVKD.

This clonotype was observed at least ten times. V gene TRBV10-3 combines with J gene TRBJ1-1, with TRBD1 as a possible D gene (5 bases). CDR1 is ENHRY and CDR2 is SYGVKD in the germline V gene. Trimming pared 0 bases from V and 9 bases from J, leaving 17 bases between. The CDR3 consists of 15 residues. The CDR3 here is CAISESSGAGSQAFF. Here the CDR3 DNA reads TGTGCCATCAGTGAGTCGAGTGGGGCAGGAAGCCAAGCTTTCTTT.

In this sample, this clonotype turned up many times. The J gene is TRBJ2-7, the V gene TRBV7-9; D perhaps matches TRBD2 (5 bases). V lost 2 bases and J 5 bases, leaving 7 bases between the germline ends. Germline V gives CDR1 SEHNR, CDR2 FQNEAQ (reference sequence). The CDR3 sequence is 12 residues long. The CDR3 sequence: CASSLSSDEQYF. Here the CDR3 DNA reads TGTGCCAGCAGCTTAAGTAGCGACGAGCAGTACTTC. Using reference TRBV7-9 and TRBJ2-7 for the parts outside the CDR3, the full variable domain is DTGVSQNPRHKITKRGQNVTFRCDPISEHNRLYWYRQTLGQGPEFLTYFQNEAQLEKSRLLSDRFSAERPKGSFSTLEIQRTEQGDSAMYLCASSLSSDEQYFGPGTRLTVT.

The V gene is TRBV10-3, the J gene TRBJ1-2; maybe TRBD1 (6 bases). V lost 3 bases to trimming and J lost 0 bases, with 14 bases between them. The CDR3 contains 16 residues. Per the germline V gene, CDR1 is ENHRY and CDR2 is SYGVKD. The CDR3 sequence is CAISESGTQANYGYTF. CDR3 in DNA: TGTGCCATCAGTGAAAGTGGGACACAAGCTAACTATGGCTACACCTTC.